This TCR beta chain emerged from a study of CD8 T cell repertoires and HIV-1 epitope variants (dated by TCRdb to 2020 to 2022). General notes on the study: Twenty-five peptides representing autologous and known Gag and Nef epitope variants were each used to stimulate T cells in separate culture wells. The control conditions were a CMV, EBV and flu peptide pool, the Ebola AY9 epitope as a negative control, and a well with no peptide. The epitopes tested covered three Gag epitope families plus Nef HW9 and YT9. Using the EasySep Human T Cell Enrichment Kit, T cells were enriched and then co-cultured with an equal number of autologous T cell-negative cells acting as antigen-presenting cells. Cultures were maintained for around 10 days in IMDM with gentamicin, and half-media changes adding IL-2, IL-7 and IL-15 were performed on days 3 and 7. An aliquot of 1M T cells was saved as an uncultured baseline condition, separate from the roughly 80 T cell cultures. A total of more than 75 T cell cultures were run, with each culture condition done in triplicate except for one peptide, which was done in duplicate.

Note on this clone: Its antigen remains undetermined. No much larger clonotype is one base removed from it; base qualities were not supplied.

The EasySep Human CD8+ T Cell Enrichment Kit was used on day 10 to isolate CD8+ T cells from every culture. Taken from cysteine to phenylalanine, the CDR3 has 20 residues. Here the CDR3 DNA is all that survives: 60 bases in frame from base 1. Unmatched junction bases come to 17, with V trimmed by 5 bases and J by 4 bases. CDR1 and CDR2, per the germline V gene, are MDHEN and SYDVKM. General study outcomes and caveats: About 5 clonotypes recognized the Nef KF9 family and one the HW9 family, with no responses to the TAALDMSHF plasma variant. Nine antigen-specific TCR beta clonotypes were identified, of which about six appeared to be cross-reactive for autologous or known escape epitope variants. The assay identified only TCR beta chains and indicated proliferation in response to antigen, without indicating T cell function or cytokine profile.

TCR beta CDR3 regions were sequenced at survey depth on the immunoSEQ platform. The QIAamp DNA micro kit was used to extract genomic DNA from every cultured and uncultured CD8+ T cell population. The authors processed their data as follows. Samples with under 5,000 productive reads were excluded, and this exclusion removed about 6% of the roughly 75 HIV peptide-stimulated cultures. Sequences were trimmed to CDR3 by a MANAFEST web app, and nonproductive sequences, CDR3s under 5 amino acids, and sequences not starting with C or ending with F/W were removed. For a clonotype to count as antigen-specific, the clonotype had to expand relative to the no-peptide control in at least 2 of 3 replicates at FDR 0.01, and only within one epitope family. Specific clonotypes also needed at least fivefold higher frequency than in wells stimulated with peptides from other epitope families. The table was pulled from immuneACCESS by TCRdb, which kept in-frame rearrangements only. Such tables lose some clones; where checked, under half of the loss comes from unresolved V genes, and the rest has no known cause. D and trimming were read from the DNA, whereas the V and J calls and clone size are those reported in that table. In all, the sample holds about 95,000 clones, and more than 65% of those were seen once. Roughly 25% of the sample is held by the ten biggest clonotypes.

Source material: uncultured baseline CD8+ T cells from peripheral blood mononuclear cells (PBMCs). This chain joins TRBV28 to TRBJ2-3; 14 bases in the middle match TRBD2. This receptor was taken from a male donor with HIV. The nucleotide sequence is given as TGTGCCAGCAGTCCCACGACATGGACTTCGACTAGCGGGGGGGCAGATACGCAGTATTTT. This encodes CASSPTTWTSTSGGADTQYF.